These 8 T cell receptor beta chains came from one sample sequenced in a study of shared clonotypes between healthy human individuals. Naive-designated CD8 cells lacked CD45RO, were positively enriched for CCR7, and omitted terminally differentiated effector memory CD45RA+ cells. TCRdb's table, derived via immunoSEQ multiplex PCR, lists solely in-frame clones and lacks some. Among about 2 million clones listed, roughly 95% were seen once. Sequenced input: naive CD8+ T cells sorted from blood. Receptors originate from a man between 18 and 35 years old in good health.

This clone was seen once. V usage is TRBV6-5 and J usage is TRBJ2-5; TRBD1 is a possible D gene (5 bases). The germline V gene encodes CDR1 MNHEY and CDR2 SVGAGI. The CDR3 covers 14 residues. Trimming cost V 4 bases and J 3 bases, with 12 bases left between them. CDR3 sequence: CASSSGRYEETQYF. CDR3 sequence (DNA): TGTGCCAGCAGTTCAGGGCGGTACGAAGAGACCCAGTACTTC.

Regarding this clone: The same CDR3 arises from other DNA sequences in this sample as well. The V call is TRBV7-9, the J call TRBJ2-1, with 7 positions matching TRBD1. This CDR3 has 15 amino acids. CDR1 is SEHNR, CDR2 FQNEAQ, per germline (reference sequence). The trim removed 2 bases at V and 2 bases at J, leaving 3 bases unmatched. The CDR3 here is CASSLRQGTYNEQFF. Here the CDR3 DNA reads TGTGCCAGCAGCTTAAGACAGGGAACCTACAATGAGCAGTTCTTC.

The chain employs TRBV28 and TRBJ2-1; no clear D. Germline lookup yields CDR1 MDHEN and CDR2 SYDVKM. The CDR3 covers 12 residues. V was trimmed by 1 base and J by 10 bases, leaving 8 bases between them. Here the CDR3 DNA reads TGTGCCAGCAGTTTATTCACTTGGGAGCAGTTCTTC. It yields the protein CASSLFTWEQFF. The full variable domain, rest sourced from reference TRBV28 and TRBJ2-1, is DVKVTQSSRYLVKRTGEKVFLECVQDMDHENMFWYRQDPGLGLRLIYFSYDVKMKEKGDIPEGYSVSREKKERFSLILESASTNQTSMYLCASSLFTWEQFFGPGTRLTVL.

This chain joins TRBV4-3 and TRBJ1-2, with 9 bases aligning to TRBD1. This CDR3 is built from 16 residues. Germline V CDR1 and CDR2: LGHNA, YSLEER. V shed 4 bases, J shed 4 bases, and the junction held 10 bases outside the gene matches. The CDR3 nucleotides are TGCGCCAGCAGCCGATCAACGGGACAGGGTATCTATGGCTACACCTTC. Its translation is CASSRSTGQGIYGYTF.

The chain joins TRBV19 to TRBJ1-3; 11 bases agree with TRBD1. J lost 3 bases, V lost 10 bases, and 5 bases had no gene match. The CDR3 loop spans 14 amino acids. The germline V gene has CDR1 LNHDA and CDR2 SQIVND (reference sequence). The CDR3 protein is CATGDRGYGNTIYF. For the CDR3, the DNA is TGTGCCACGGGGGACAGGGGGTATGGAAACACCATATATTTT.

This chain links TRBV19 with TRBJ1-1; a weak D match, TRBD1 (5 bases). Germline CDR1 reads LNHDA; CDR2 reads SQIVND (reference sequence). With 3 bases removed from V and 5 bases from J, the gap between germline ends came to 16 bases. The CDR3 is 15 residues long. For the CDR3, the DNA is TGTGCCAGTAGTATGTTTCAGGGTGCGGGTACTGAAGCTTTCTTT. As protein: CASSMFQGAGTEAFF.

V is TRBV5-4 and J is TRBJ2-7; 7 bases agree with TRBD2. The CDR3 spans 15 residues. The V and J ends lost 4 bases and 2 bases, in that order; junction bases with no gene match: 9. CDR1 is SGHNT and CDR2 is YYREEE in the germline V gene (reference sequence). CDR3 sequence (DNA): TGTGCCAGCAGCGAGGAGACAGCGGGAACCTACGAGCAGTACTTC. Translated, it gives CASSEETAGTYEQYF. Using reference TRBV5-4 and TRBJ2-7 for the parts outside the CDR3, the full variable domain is ETGVTQSPTHLIKTRGQQVTLRCSSQSGHNTVSWYQQALGQGPQFIFQYYREEENGRGNFPPRFSGLQFPNYSSELNVNALELDDSALYLCASSEETAGTYEQYFGPGTRLTVT.

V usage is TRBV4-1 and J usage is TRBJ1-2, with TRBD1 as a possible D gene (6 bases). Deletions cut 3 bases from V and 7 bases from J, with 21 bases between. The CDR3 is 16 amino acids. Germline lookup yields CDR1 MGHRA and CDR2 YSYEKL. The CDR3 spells CASSHGGTSGKFGYTF. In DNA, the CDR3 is TGCGCCAGCAGCCACGGGGGGACATCGGGAAAGTTTGGCTACACCTTC.